This is a list of T cell receptor beta chains from one sample in a study of radiation and T cells in renal cell carcinoma. Method: immunoSEQ multiplex PCR; TCRdb's copy keeps in-frame clones and lacks some. Of about 150,000 clones listed, less than 90% were seen once; the top ten hold 3.5% to 5%. Sequenced here: blood, sampled from a patient whose treatment included radiotherapy and nephrectomy. The source of these receptors is a woman aged 65 to 85 with renal cell carcinoma. CDR3s include the opening cysteine and the closing phenylalanine or tryptophan. The D gene is left open where the match is weak. Size tells how often a clone was seen (once, few, many) or the class of an expanded clone, and some rows leave it out.

CDR3aa	CDR3nt	abundance	d_gene	v_gene	j_gene
CASSSRPTDRGSYEQYF	TGCGCCAGCAGCTCCCGGCCGACGGACAGGGGTTCCTACGAGCAGTACTTC	.	TRBD1	TRBV5-1	TRBJ2-7
CAWRTSGANSGANVLTF	TGTGCCTGGAGGACTAGCGGGGCCAACTCTGGGGCCAACGTCCTGACTTTC	.	TRBD2	TRBV30	TRBJ2-6
CASSRDKRSEKLFF	TGTGCCAGTAGTAGAGACAAAAGGAGTGAAAAACTGTTTTTT	.	.	TRBV19	TRBJ1-4
CATRQDWGNTIYF	TGTGCCACCAGACAGGACTGGGGAAACACCATATATTTT	once	.	TRBV15	TRBJ1-3
CAWSVTGAEKLFF	TGTGCCTGGAGTGTAACAGGAGCAGAAAAACTGTTTTTT	.	.	TRBV30	TRBJ1-4
CASRPHSGGLLNEQFF	TGTGCCAGCAGGCCTCATAGCGGGGGCCTCCTCAATGAGCAGTTCTTC	.	TRBD2	TRBV9	TRBJ2-1
CASSLGQGGDTEAFF	TGTGCCAGCAGCTTGGGACAGGGAGGGGACACTGAAGCTTTCTTT	.	TRBD1	TRBV7-2	TRBJ1-1
CASSLRLAGGYEQFF	TGTGCCAGCAGCTTGAGACTAGCGGGGGGGTATGAGCAGTTCTTC	few	TRBD2	TRBV5-4	TRBJ2-1
CASSLAGDSYQPQHF	TGTGCCAGCAGCTTAGCGGGGGACAGCTATCAGCCCCAGCATTTT	.	TRBD1	TRBV7-2	TRBJ1-5
CASSLATSHQETQYF	TGCGCCAGCAGCTTAGCCACTAGCCACCAAGAGACCCAGTACTTC	.	.	TRBV5-1	TRBJ2-5
CAIRSQSYEQYF	TGTGCCATTCGTTCCCAGTCCTACGAGCAGTACTTC	.	.	TRBV28	TRBJ2-7
CASSFQKQETQYF	TGTGCCAGCAGTTTCCAGAAACAAGAGACCCAGTACTTC	.	.	TRBV27	TRBJ2-5
CASSDGSRGNQPQHF	TGTGCCAGCAGCGACGGGAGTCGGGGCAATCAGCCCCAGCATTTT	few	.	TRBV9	TRBJ1-5
CASRAGQGRGYTF	TGTGCCAGCAGAGCCGGACAGGGCCGAGGCTACACCTTC	.	TRBD1	TRBV2	TRBJ1-2
CASSGGIGETQYF	TGTGCCAGCAGTGGAGGGATAGGGGAGACCCAGTACTTC	.	.	TRBV6-1	TRBJ2-5
CASSLSDSNQPQHF	TGTGCCAGCAGTTTATCTGATAGCAATCAGCCTCAGCATTTT	.	.	TRBV28	TRBJ1-5
CASSWTGVYF	TGTGCCAGCAGCTGGACAGGGGTGTATTTT	.	.	TRBV21-1	TRBJ1-5
CASSRRSLTGGDEKLFF	TGTGCCAGCAGCCGGAGGTCCCTGACAGGGGGAGATGAAAAACTGTTTTTT	.	TRBD1	TRBV7-9	TRBJ1-4
CASGANSNQPQHF	TGTGCTAGTGGTGCGAATAGCAATCAGCCCCAGCATTTT	.	.	TRBV12-5	TRBJ1-5
CASSPGVSGNTIYF	TGTGCCAGTAGTCCCGGGGTCTCTGGAAACACCATATATTTT	.	.	TRBV19	TRBJ1-3
CAWSVRTGGPAEAFF	TGTGCCTGGAGTGTGAGGACAGGGGGCCCCGCTGAAGCTTTCTTT	.	TRBD1	TRBV30	TRBJ1-1
CASTLGGADREQYF	TGTGCCAGTACCTTAGGAGGGGCCGATAGAGAGCAGTACTTC	.	.	TRBV19	TRBJ2-7
CASSPLPDTRNTEAFF	TGTGCCAGCTCACCACTACCGGACACACGGAACACTGAAGCTTTCTTT	.	.	TRBV18	TRBJ1-1
CASRPGTDNEQFF	TGCGCCAGCCGTCCCGGGACAGACAATGAGCAGTTCTTC	.	TRBD1	TRBV10-2	TRBJ2-1
CASSGVGTGYGYTF	TGTGCCAGCAGCGGGGTGGGAACAGGCTATGGCTACACCTTC	.	.	TRBV9	TRBJ1-2
CAWSVQGAVGEQYF	TGTGCCTGGAGTGTACAGGGGGCGGTTGGGGAGCAGTACTTC	.	TRBD1	TRBV30	TRBJ2-7
CASPKADKETQYF	TGTGCCAGCCCGAAAGCGGATAAAGAAACCCAGTACTTC	.	.	TRBV6-5	TRBJ2-5
CAWGVNRRYGYTF	TGTGCCTGGGGGGTAAACAGGAGGTATGGCTACACCTTC	.	.	TRBV30	TRBJ1-2
CASSPGRNTEAFF	TGTGCCAGCAGCCCTGGCAGGAACACTGAAGCTTTCTTT	once	.	TRBV7-9	TRBJ1-1
CASSLYRGGYTF	TGTGCCAGCAGTTTATACAGAGGGGGCTACACCTTC	.	.	TRBV2	TRBJ1-2
CASSHTGDATEAFF	TGTGCCAGCAGCCACACAGGGGATGCCACTGAAGCTTTCTTT	.	TRBD1	TRBV7-9	TRBJ1-1
CASSQESPSGGFRSSYEQYF	TGTGCCAGCAGCCAAGAGTCCCCTAGCGGGGGCTTCCGAAGCTCCTACGAGCAGTACTTC	.	TRBD2	TRBV4-2	TRBJ2-7
CASSFSTDTQYF	TGTGCCAGCAGCTTTAGCACAGATACGCAGTATTTT	.	.	TRBV9	TRBJ2-3
CASSLLREEQFF	TGTGCCAGCAGCTTGTTGCGCGAGGAGCAGTTCTTC	once	.	TRBV5-4	TRBJ2-1
CASSSRQLNTEAFF	TGTGCCAGCAGCAGTAGACAGTTGAACACTGAAGCTTTCTTT	.	.	TRBV7-6	TRBJ1-1
CASQKKASGGSEQFF	TGTGCCAGCCAAAAAAAGGCTAGCGGGGGGAGTGAGCAGTTCTTC	.	TRBD2	TRBV7-2	TRBJ2-1
CASKGGGSTDTQYF	TGCGCCAGCAAAGGAGGGGGGAGCACAGATACGCAGTATTTT	.	.	TRBV5-1	TRBJ2-3